What follows are 13 T cell receptor beta chains derived from one specimen sequenced in a study of blood T cells in healthy people across ages. The authors ran a second PCR of 7 to 11 cycles using a sample-barcoded 5' primer and a J-beta primer mix. TCRdb analysed the 5' RACE reads with MiXCR anew, one entry per CDR3 protein. In the table there are about 800,000 distinct CDR3 sequences, approximately 25% of which are singletons. The same data also went into a second study, on T cells of mothers and their children.

The specimen was blood. Every receptor here comes from a boy younger than 18 in good health.

Comments on this clonotype: Relative to the germline gene, one junction end is altered; a read error may explain this. This chain uses TRBV7-3 with TRBJ2-1; 9 nucleotides agree with TRBD2. The CDR3 loop spans 14 amino acids. Germline values: CDR1 SGHTA, CDR2 FQGTGA. CDR3 amino acids: CTSSLGLATNEQFF. For the CDR3, the DNA is TGTACCAGCAGCTTAGGACTAGCGACGAATGAGCAGTTCTTC.

CDR3 sequence reads: CSVVINEQFF. The CDR3 nucleotides read TGCAGCGTGGTCATAAATGAGCAGTTCTTC. V gene TRBV29-1 combines with J gene TRBJ2-1; D is undetermined. This CDR3 contains 10 residues. Germline-derived CDR1 and CDR2 are SQVTM and ANQGSEA. Trimming took 6 bases from V and 7 from J, leaving 7 bases between them.

In its sample, this clonotype was seen a few times. The chain has TRBV7-9 and TRBJ2-1; 10 bases fit TRBD2. The CDR3 has 14 residues. Germline CDR1 is SEHNR and CDR2 is FQNEAQ (reference sequence). V shed 6 bases, J shed 7 bases, and the junction held 6 bases outside the gene matches. In DNA form, the CDR3 reads TGTGCCAGCAGTACTAGCGGGACGCCGAATGAGCAGTTCTTC. Its protein product is CASSTSGTPNEQFF.

This chain connects TRBV3-1 to TRBJ1-6, with unresolved D. CDR3 length: 13 residues. V gave up 2 bases and J gave up 9 bases, with 8 bases separating them. CDR1 LGHDT and CDR2 YNNKEL come from the germline V gene (reference sequence). The CDR3 here is CASSQQNSSPLHF. In DNA, the CDR3 is TGTGCCAGCAGCCAACAGAACAGTTCACCCCTCCACTTT. The variable domain in full, with the rest retrieved from reference TRBV3-1 and TRBJ1-6, is DTAVSQTPKYLVTQMGNDKSIKCEQNLGHDTMYWYKQDSKKFLKIMFSYNNKELIINETVPNRFSPKSPDKAHLNLHINSLELGDSAVYFCASSQQNSSPLHFGNGTRLTVT.

The rearrangement links TRBV19 to TRBJ1-1, with 9 bases that match TRBD1. Trimming took 0 bases from V and 7 from J; bases not matched to a gene: 9. CDR3 length: 16 residues. Germline values: CDR1 LNHDA, CDR2 SQIVND (reference sequence). CDR3 sequence (DNA): TGTGCCAGTAGTATAGAATTGGCACAGGGGGCGGGTGAAGCTTTCTTT. Translation: CASSIELAQGAGEAFF.

The V gene is TRBV29-1, the J gene TRBJ1-2; D is undetermined. V lost 7 bases and J lost 8, with 14 bases in between. Germline CDR1 and CDR2: SQVTM and ANQGSEA. This CDR3 is 11 amino acids long. The CDR3 reads CSAGTGAGYTF. CDR3 in DNA: TGCAGCGCCGGCACGGGAGCGGGCTACACCTTC.

This clonotype was detected a few times. The genes are TRBV7-2 and TRBJ2-4, with D uncertain. The CDR3 length is 15 residues. V lost 2 bases, J lost 1 base, and 9 bases lay in between. CDR1 SGHTA and CDR2 FQGNSA come from the germline V gene. The CDR3 loop reads CASSLWQPAKNIQYF. The CDR3, as DNA: TGTGCCAGCAGCTTATGGCAGCCCGCCAAAAACATTCAGTACTTC.

The chain links TRBV4-1 to TRBJ1-4, with D uncertain. Germline values: CDR1 MGHRA, CDR2 YSYEKL. V was cut by 0 bases and J by 0 bases, with 11 bases left in between. This CDR3 spans 17 amino acids. The CDR3 nucleotides are TGCGCCAGCAGCCAAGATCGGGGAGCCGCAACTAATGAAAAACTGTTTTTT. Translated: CASSQDRGAATNEKLFF.

Comments on this clonotype: At one boundary the junction diverges from the germline segment, which might be a read error. The V gene is TRBV27, the J gene TRBJ2-7; 10 nucleotides agree with TRBD2. Germline values: CDR1 MNHEY, CDR2 SMNVEV (reference sequence). CDR3 size: 15 residues. Written as DNA, the CDR3 is TGCGCCAGCAGTTGGGCTAGCGGGAGTAACTACGAGCAGTACTTC. Amino acids: CASSWASGSNYEQYF.

J is TRBJ2-6 and V is TRBV3-1, with D unresolved. Trimming took off 11 bases at V and 0 bases at J, with 17 bases between the two ends. The CDR3 is made up of 16 amino acids. The germline V gene encodes CDR1 LGHDT and CDR2 YNNKEL (reference sequence). The CDR3: CAVAIITGSGANVLTF. As DNA, the CDR3 is TGTGCCGTGGCAATTATAACGGGCTCTGGGGCCAACGTCCTGACTTTC.

In this sample, this clonotype turned up a few times. The chain couples TRBV9 to TRBJ2-3; 10 bases agree with TRBD2. CDR1 SGDLS and CDR2 YYNGEE come from the germline V gene. This CDR3 region has 15 residues. Trimming at V came to 1 base and at J to 3 bases, leaving 2 bases not matched to a gene. The CDR3 here is CASSVLAGETDTQYF. Written as DNA, the CDR3 is TGTGCCAGCAGCGTACTAGCGGGGGAGACAGATACGCAGTATTTT.

The J gene is TRBJ2-7, the V gene TRBV4-3, with 10 bases that match TRBD2. The J segment lost 6 bases and the V segment lost 1 base, leaving 9 bases of the junction unmatched. The CDR3 spans 16 residues. From germline, CDR1 is LGHNA and CDR2 YSLEER. The CDR3 reads CASSQVTSGVFSEQYF. In nucleotides, the CDR3 is TGCGCCAGCAGCCAAGTAACTAGCGGGGTGTTCTCCGAGCAGTACTTC.

This clonotype was seen only a few times. The gene calls are TRBV29-1 and TRBJ1-2; D is uncertain. CDR1 is SQVTM and CDR2 is ANQGSEA in the germline V gene. V was pared by 3 bases and J by 6 bases, with 11 bases between. The CDR3 has 12 residues. CDR3 region: CSVDSVFHGYTF. The CDR3 coding sequence is TGCAGCGTTGATTCAGTTTTTCATGGCTACACCTTC. Full variable domain (missing parts from reference TRBV29-1 and TRBJ1-2): SAVISQKPSRDICQRGTSLTIQCQVDSQVTMMFWYRQQPGQSLTLIATANQGSEATYESGFVIDKFPISRPNLTFSTLTVSNMSPEDSSIYLCSVDSVFHGYTFGSGTRLTVV.